A single sample gave rise to the 15 T cell receptor beta chains below, sequenced in a study of cytomegalovirus exposure and HLA in healthy donors. The method was immunoSEQ multiplex PCR; TCRdb's version includes in-frame clones alone and lacks a portion of them. The sample yields roughly 310,000 clones, 88% seen once. Sequenced material: PBMCs. The receptors stem from a young man in good health and CMV-seronegative.

Points on this clone: This sample includes further DNA sequences coding for the same CDR3. V usage is TRBV7-9 and J usage is TRBJ2-5, with TRBD1 identical over 10 bases. The junction had 5 bases not matched to a gene; V was cut back by 5 bases and J by 2 bases. CDR1 and CDR2 from the germline V gene are SEHNR and FQNEAQ (reference sequence). There are 15 residues in the CDR3. CDR3 loop: CASSPWTGGQETQYF. The CDR3 DNA reads TGTGCCAGCAGCCCCTGGACAGGGGGACAAGAGACCCAGTACTTC.

The chain combines TRBV7-9 with TRBJ2-6, with a possible D match to TRBD1 (6 bases). Germline V lookup: CDR1 SEHNR, CDR2 FQNEAQ (reference sequence). The CDR3 covers 16 residues. Deletions cut 3 bases from V and 0 bases from J, with 9 bases between. The CDR3 loop is CASSLTGTSGANVLTF. The CDR3 bases are TGTGCCAGCAGCTTGACAGGTACCTCTGGGGCCAACGTCCTGACTTTC.

The chain is built from TRBV11-3 and TRBJ1-2, with 7 positions matching TRBD1. The ends lost 1 base at V and 2 bases at J; junction bases unmatched: 7. In germline, CDR1 is SGHNT, CDR2 YENEEA. CDR3 length: 16 residues. CDR3 region: CASSLGKQGPNYGYTF. The DNA for the CDR3 is TGTGCCAGCAGCTTAGGGAAACAGGGGCCAAACTATGGCTACACCTTC.

The rearrangement links TRBV6-5 to TRBJ2-1; the match to TRBD2 covers 8 bases. The V segment lost 6 bases and the J segment 9 bases; nucleotides outside the gene matches: 10. Looked up from germline, CDR1 is MNHEY and CDR2 is SVGAGI. The CDR3 contains 14 residues. The CDR3 nucleotides read TGTGCCAGCAGCTCCGGGACTAGTCGGGGTGAGCAGTTCTTC. Its protein is CASSSGTSRGEQFF.

The genes are TRBV5-6 and TRBJ1-1; TRBD1 aligns across 8 bases. Germline CDR1 is SGHDT and CDR2 is YYEEEE. V dropped 3 bases and J dropped 2; count of bases not matched to a gene: 3. The CDR3 totals 14 residues. In DNA, the CDR3 is TGTGCCAGCAGCTACGGACAGGGTAACACTGAAGCTTTCTTT. Translating gives CASSYGQGNTEAFF.

The rearrangement links TRBV25-1 to TRBJ1-5, with 11 bases that match TRBD1. This CDR3 region has 15 residues. Trimming took 7 bases from V and 1 from J; bases not matched to a gene: 3. Germline V gives CDR1 MGHDK, CDR2 SYGVNS. The CDR3 sequence: CASTGDRGSNQPQHF. The DNA for the CDR3 is TGTGCCAGCACGGGGGACAGGGGGAGCAATCAGCCCCAGCATTTT.

This clone has a single count. This chain links TRBV29-1 with TRBJ2-7; possibly TRBD1 for D (6 bases). Trimming removed 7 bases from V and 0 bases from J, with 19 bases in between. This CDR3 contains 15 residues. CDR1 is SQVTM, CDR2 ANQGSEA, per germline. DNA for the CDR3: TGCAGCGCCGAGATTTTACAGGGAAGCTCCTACGAGCAGTACTTC. It codes for CSAEILQGSSYEQYF.

The V and J genes are TRBV28 and TRBJ1-1, with D possibly TRBD1 on 5 matching bases. The germline V gene has CDR1 MDHEN and CDR2 SYDVKM. The V and J ends lost 5 bases and 0 bases respectively, with 13 bases between them. CDR3 length: 15 residues. The CDR3 DNA reads as TGTGCCAGCAGTCCCGAGACAGAAATGAACACTGAAGCTTTCTTT. Its protein product is CASSPETEMNTEAFF.

The V call is TRBV5-5, the J call TRBJ2-1, with D possibly being TRBD1 (6 bases). V shed 0 bases and J shed 9 bases, with 10 bases lying between them. Germline loops: CDR1 SGHKS, CDR2 YYEKEE (reference sequence). The CDR3 length is 13 residues. The CDR3 protein is CASSLAGAVEQFF. The CDR3 nucleotides read TGTGCCAGCAGCTTGGCAGGGGCTGTTGAGCAGTTCTTC.

The gene calls are TRBV30 and TRBJ2-4, with a tentative D call TRBD2 (5 bases). Trimming stripped 1 base from V and 12 bases from J, with 10 bases between. This CDR3 comprises 11 residues. Germline CDR1 GTSNPN, CDR2 SVGIG (reference sequence). The CDR3 region is CAWSETRGQYF. In nucleotides, the CDR3 is TGTGCCTGGAGTGAGACTCGGGGTCAGTACTTC.

This chain links TRBV5-4 with TRBJ1-2; TRBD1 agrees at 7 bases. J lost 0 bases, V lost 2 bases, and 7 bases had no gene match. The CDR3 sequence is 16 residues long. CDR1 is SGHNT, CDR2 YYREEE, per germline (reference sequence). Here the CDR3 reads CASSLLDRPANYGYTF. CDR3 in DNA: TGTGCCAGCAGCTTACTGGACAGGCCAGCTAACTATGGCTACACCTTC.

The chain carries TRBV11-2 and TRBJ1-4; D unclear. V lost 5 bases to trimming and J lost 2 bases, with 12 bases between them. The CDR3 length is 15 residues. CDR1 is SGHAT and CDR2 is FQNNGV in the germline V gene. The CDR3 sequence is CASSQMAGTNEKLFF. The CDR3 coding sequence is TGTGCCAGCAGCCAGATGGCGGGGACTAATGAAAAACTGTTTTTT.

The V gene is TRBV7-2, the J gene TRBJ1-4; D not certain. Germline values: CDR1 SGHTA, CDR2 FQGNSA. The CDR3 has 14 amino acids. V lost 5 bases, J lost 0 bases, and 7 bases lay in between. The CDR3 is CASSLFPTNEKLFF. CDR3 DNA: TGTGCCAGCAGCCTTTTCCCAACTAATGAAAAACTGTTTTTT.

V is TRBV6-6 and J is TRBJ2-2; 7 bases are a match to TRBD1. Germline lookup yields CDR1 MNHNY and CDR2 SVGAGI (reference sequence). V lost 5 bases and J lost 2; bases outside the gene matches: 8. CDR3 length: 16 residues. Here the CDR3 DNA reads TGTGCCAGCAGTCGGCCCGGGACAGAAAACACCGGGGAGCTGTTTTTT. This translates into CASSRPGTENTGELFF.

This clone was counted once. The J gene is TRBJ1-4, the V gene TRBV19; 9 nucleotides match TRBD1. The CDR3 runs to 14 residues. The V segment lost 5 bases and the J segment 6 bases; nucleotides outside the gene matches: 4. Per the germline V gene, CDR1 is LNHDA and CDR2 is SQIVND (reference sequence). CDR3 sequence (DNA): TGTGCCAGTAGTGCCCGGGACAGGGATGAAAAACTGTTTTTT. This encodes CASSARDRDEKLFF.